This T cell receptor (beta chain) was sequenced for a study of T cell responses to AZD1222 COVID-19 vaccine. In regard to this clone: Its antigen is as yet unknown. The junction does not match germline at one end; this may be a read error.

CDR3 size: 14 residues. In germline, CDR1 is SSHAT, CDR2 FNYEAQ (reference sequence). Whole-study results and caveats: Females made up more of the donors, who were largely white British, and clonal diversity may have come out too low. Only a handful of AZD1222 recipients, several in all, had baseline seropositivity. Scientists sampled the repertoires only once the peak T cell response had passed.

The table came from immunoSEQ multiplex PCR; TCRdb's copy has only in-frame clones and leaves some out. The data contain around 150,000 clones, around 90% of them singletons. Sample: peripheral blood, taken on day 0 of AZD1222 vaccination. The rearrangement joins TRBV7-7 to TRBJ1-1; 7 nucleotides agree with TRBD1. The sequence was collected from an adult in good health. CDR3 protein: CASSPGTAIPEAFF. The CDR3 region has the DNA TGTGCTAGCAGCCCCGGGACAGCTATCCCCGAAGCTTTCTTT.